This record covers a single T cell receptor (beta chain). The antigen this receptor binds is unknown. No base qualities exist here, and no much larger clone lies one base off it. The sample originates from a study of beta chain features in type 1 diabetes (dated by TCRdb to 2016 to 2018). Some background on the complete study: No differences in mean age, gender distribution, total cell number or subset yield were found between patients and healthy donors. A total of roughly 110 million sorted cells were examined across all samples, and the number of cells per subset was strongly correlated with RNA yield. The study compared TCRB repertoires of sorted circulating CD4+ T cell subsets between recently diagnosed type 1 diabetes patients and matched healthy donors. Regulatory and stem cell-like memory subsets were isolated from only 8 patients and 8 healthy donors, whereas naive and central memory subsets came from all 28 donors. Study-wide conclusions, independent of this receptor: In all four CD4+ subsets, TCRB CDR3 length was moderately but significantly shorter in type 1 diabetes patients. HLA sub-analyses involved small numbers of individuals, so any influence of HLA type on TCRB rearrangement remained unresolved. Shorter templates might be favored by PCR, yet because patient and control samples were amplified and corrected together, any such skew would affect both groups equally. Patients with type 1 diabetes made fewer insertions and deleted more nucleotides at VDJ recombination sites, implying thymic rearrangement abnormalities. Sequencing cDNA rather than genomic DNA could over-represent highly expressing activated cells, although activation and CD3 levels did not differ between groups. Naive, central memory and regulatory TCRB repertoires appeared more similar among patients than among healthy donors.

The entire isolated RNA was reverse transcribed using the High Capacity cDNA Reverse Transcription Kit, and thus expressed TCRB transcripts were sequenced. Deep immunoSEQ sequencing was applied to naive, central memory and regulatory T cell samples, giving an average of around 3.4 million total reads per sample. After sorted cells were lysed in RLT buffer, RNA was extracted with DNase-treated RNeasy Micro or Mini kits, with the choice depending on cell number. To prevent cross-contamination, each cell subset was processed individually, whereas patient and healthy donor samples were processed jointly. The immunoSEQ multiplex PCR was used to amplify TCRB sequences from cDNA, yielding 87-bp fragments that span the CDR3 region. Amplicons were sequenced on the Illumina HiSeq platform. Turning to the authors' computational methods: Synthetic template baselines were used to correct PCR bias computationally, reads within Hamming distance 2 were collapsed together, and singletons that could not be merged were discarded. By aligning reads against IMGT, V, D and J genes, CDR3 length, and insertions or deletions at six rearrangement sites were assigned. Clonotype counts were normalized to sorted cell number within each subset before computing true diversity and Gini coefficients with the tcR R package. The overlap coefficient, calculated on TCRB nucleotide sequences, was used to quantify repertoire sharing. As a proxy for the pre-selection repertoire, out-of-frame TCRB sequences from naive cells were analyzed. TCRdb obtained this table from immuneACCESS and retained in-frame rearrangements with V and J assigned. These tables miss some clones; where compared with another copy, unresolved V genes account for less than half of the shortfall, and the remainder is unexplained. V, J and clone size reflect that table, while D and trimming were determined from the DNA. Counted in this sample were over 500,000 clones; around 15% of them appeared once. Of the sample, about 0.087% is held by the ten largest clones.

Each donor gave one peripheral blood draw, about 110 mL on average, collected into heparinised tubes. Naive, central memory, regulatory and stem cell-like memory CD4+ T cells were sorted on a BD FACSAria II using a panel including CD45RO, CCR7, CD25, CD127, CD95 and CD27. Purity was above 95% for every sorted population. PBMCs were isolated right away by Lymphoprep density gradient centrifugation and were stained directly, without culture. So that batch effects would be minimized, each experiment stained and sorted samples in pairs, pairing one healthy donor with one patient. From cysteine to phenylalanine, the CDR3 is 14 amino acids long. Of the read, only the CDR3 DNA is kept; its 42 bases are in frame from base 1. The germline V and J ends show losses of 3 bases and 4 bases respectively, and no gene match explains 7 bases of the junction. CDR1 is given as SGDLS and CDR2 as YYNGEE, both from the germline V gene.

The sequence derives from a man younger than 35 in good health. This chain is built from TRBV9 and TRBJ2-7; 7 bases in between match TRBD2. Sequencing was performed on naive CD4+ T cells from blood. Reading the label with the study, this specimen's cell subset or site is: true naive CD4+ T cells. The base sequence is TGTGCCAGCAGCGCCCGCGTCGGGGGGTACGAGCAGTACTTC. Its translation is CASSARVGGYEQYF.